Sequencing of this T cell receptor (beta chain) was carried out in a study of spatial heterogeneity in lung cancer. For the study at large: Samples were obtained from 65 to 80 donors, all untreated early-stage non-small cell lung cancer patients. The follow-up PBMC samples were sequenced whenever they were available. The median time to follow-up was roughly 24 months after resection. Raw reads showed each unique TCR and UMI combination turning up more than ten times on average.

General study results and limits: Ubiquitous expanded tumor TCRs appeared in blood more at resection than follow-up.

This clonotype was observed at least ten times. The target antigen is unknown. Each CDR3 protein is one row after TCRdb ran MiXCR on the 5' RACE reads. This sample carries more than 9,000 distinct CDR3 sequences, roughly 22% of them seen once, and the ten largest clones take about two fifths. The V end was cut by 2 bases, the J end by 2 bases, with 12 bases between. Germline V gene sequence: CDR1 GTSNPN, CDR2 SVGIG (reference sequence). The CDR3 spans 14 residues. As to time point: blood at routine non-recurrence follow-up after resection. The TCR comes from a male donor with early-stage non-small cell lung cancer. Sequences were derived from PBMCs, sampled at follow-up. This chain joins TRBV30 and TRBJ1-2; D gene ambiguous. CDR3 sequence reads: CAWSLWGGNYGYTF. The CDR3 DNA is TGTGCCTGGAGTCTCTGGGGAGGGAACTATGGCTACACCTTC.